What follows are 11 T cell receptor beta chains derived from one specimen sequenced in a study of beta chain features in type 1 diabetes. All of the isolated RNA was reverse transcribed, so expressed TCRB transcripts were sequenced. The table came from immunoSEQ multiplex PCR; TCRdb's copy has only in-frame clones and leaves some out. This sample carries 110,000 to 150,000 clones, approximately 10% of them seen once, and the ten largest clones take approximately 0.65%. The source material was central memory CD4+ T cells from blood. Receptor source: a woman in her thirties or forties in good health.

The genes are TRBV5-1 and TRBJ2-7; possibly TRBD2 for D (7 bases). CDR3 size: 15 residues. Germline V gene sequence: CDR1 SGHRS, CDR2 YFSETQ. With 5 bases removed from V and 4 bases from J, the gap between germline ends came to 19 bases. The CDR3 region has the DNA TGCGCCAGCAGTAAATCGGGGGGCGACGGGTACGAGCAGTACTTC. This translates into CASSKSGGDGYEQYF.

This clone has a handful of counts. CDR3 in amino acids: CASSQDPAGGRAFF. The CDR3 DNA reads TGTGCCAGCAGCCAAGATCCCGCAGGGGGCCGAGCTTTCTTT. The chain recombines TRBV14 with TRBJ1-1, with 8 bases matching TRBD1. V gave up 0 bases and J gave up 10 bases; unmatched junction bases: 7. The CDR3 length is 14 residues. Germline V CDR1 and CDR2: SGHDN, FVKESK.

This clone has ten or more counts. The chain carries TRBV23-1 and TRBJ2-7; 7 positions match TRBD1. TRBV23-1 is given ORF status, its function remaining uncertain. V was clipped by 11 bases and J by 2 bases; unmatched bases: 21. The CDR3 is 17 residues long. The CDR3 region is CAGPHRDSSRGPYEQYF. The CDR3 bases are TGCGCCGGCCCTCACCGGGACAGCTCAAGGGGGCCCTACGAGCAGTACTTC.

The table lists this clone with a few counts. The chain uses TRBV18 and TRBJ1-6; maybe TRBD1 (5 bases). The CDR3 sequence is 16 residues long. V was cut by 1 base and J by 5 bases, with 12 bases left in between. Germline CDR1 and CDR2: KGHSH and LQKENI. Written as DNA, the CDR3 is TGTGCCAGCTCACCACGTCAGGGCCGGGATAATTCACCCCTCCACTTT. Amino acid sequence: CASSPRQGRDNSPLHF. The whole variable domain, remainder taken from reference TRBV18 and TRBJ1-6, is NAGVMQNPRHLVRRRGQEARLRCSPMKGHSHVYWYRQLPEEGLKFMVYLQKENIIDESGMPKERFSAEFPKEGPSILRIQQVVRGDSAAYFCASSPRQGRDNSPLHFGNGTRLTVT.

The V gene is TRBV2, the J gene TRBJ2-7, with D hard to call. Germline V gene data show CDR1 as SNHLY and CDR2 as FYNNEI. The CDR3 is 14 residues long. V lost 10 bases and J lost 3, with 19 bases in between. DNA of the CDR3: TGTGCCACCACAGTGCCCACCCCCGGCTACGAGCAGTACTTC. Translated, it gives CATTVPTPGYEQYF.

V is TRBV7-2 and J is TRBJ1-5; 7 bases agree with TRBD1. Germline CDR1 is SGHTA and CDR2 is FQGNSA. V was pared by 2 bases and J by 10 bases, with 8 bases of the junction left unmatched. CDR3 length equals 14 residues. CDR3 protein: CASSLTSGGGPQHF. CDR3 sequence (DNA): TGTGCCAGCAGCTTAACGTCAGGGGGAGGACCCCAGCATTTT.

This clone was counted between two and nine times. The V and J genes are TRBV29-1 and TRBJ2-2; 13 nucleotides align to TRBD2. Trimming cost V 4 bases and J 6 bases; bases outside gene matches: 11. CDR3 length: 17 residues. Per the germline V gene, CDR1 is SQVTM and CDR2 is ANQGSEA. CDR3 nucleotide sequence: TGCAGCGTTGTTTCCCCGGGACTAGCGGGGCGAGCCGGGGAGCTGTTTTTT. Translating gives CSVVSPGLAGRAGELFF.

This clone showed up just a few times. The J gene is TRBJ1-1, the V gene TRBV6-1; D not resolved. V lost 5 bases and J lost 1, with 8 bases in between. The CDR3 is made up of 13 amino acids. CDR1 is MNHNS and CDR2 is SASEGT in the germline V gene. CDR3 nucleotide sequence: TGTGCCAGCAGTTTTCGGGGGAACACTGAAGCTTTCTTT. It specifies CASSFRGNTEAFF.

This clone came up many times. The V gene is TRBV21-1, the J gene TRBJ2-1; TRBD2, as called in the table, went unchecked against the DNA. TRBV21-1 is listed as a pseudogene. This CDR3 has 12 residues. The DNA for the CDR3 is TGTGCCAGCAGCACCTGTTACAATGAGCAGTTCTTC. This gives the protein CASSTCYNEQFF.

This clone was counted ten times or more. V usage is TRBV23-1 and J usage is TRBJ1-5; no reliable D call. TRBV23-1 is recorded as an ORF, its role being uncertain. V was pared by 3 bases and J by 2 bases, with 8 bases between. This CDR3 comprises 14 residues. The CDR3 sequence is CASSQNSGNQPQHF. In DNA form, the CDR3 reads TGCGCCAGCAGTCAGAACAGTGGCAATCAGCCCCAGCATTTT.

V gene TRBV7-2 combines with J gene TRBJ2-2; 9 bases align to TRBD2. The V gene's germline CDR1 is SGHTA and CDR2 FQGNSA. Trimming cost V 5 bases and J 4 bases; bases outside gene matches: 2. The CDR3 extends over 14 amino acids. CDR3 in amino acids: CASSAGLATGELFF. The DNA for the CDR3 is TGTGCCAGCAGCGCGGGACTAGCCACCGGGGAGCTGTTTTTT.